The rows below give T cell receptor beta chains drawn from one sample of a study of CD8+ T cells in alopecia areata. Data came from immunoSEQ multiplex PCR; TCRdb stores just in-frame clones and leaves some out. Of over 110,000 clones detected, roughly 46% appear once; the ten largest clones hold approximately 0.99%. Here the sequenced sample was CD4+ T cells sorted from blood, taken at week 0. The receptors shown here come from a human donor with alopecia areata. The CDR3 runs from the conserved cysteine through the conserved F or W. A D gene is named only where the DNA matches it firmly. Size is omitted from some rows. Given values are once, few, many or a class for expanded clones.

CDR3 protein: CATSRDLPVGGQNYGYTF
CDR3 DNA: TGTGCCACCAGCAGAGACCTACCGGTTGGGGGACAGAACTATGGCTACACCTTC
D gene: TRBD1
clone size: NA
V gene: TRBV15
J gene: TRBJ1-2

CDR3 protein: CSGGAGPDTEAFF
CDR3 DNA: TGCAGCGGGGGAGCCGGGCCGGACACTGAAGCTTTCTTT
D gene: NA
clone size: few
V gene: TRBV29-1
J gene: TRBJ1-1

CDR3 protein: CASSFDRGRGSTDTQYF
CDR3 DNA: TGCGCCAGCAGCTTCGATCGAGGGCGGGGAAGCACAGATACGCAGTATTTT
D gene: NA
clone size: NA
V gene: TRBV5-1
J gene: TRBJ2-3

CDR3 protein: CAWRVYSGYTF
CDR3 DNA: TGTGCCTGGAGAGTGTACTCTGGCTACACCTTC
D gene: NA
clone size: NA
V gene: TRBV30
J gene: TRBJ1-2

CDR3 protein: CASSYSKGGETQYF
CDR3 DNA: TGTGCCAGCAGTTACTCGAAAGGGGGAGAGACCCAGTACTTC
D gene: NA
clone size: NA
V gene: TRBV6-5
J gene: TRBJ2-5

CDR3 protein: CSVRQGSSEDEQYF
CDR3 DNA: TGCAGCGTCCGACAGGGGTCCTCCGAGGACGAGCAGTACTTC
D gene: TRBD1
clone size: few
V gene: TRBV29-1
J gene: TRBJ2-7

CDR3 protein: CSAEPGGKNIQYF
CDR3 DNA: TGCAGCGCCGAACCAGGGGGCAAAAACATTCAGTACTTC
D gene: TRBD1
clone size: NA
V gene: TRBV29-1
J gene: TRBJ2-4

CDR3 protein: CASSFSSGYTF
CDR3 DNA: TGTGCCAGCAGTTTCTCGTCTGGCTACACCTTC
D gene: NA
clone size: few
V gene: TRBV28
J gene: TRBJ1-2

CDR3 protein: CSVESGLAGDEQFF
CDR3 DNA: TGCAGCGTTGAAAGCGGACTAGCCGGCGATGAGCAGTTCTTC
D gene: TRBD2
clone size: few
V gene: TRBV29-1
J gene: TRBJ2-1

CDR3 protein: CASRKRGTYNEQFF
CDR3 DNA: TGTGCCAGCAGGAAGCGGGGTACCTACAATGAGCAGTTCTTC
D gene: TRBD2
clone size: NA
V gene: TRBV5-6
J gene: TRBJ2-1

CDR3 protein: CASSLAGRETQYF
CDR3 DNA: TGCGCCAGCAGCTTGGCCGGGAGGGAGACCCAGTACTTC
D gene: TRBD2
clone size: NA
V gene: TRBV5-1
J gene: TRBJ2-5

CDR3 protein: CAWSEDRVMYF
CDR3 DNA: TGTGCCTGGAGTGAAGACAGGGTCATGTACTTC
D gene: TRBD1
clone size: NA
V gene: TRBV30
J gene: TRBJ2-4

CDR3 protein: CASSQDGAGGYTF
CDR3 DNA: TGCGCCAGCAGCCAAGATGGGGCTGGTGGCTACACCTTC
D gene: NA
clone size: few
V gene: TRBV4-3
J gene: TRBJ1-2

CDR3 protein: CASSTAGLAGVYEQYF
CDR3 DNA: TGTGCCAGTAGTACCGCGGGGCTAGCGGGAGTTTACGAGCAGTACTTC
D gene: TRBD2
clone size: few
V gene: TRBV19
J gene: TRBJ2-7

CDR3 protein: CASSRQYEQYF
CDR3 DNA: TGTGCCAGCAGCAGACAATACGAGCAGTACTTC
D gene: NA
clone size: NA
V gene: TRBV7-2
J gene: TRBJ2-7

CDR3 protein: CASREGGTEAFF
CDR3 DNA: TGTGCCAGCAGGGAGGGAGGGACTGAAGCTTTCTTT
D gene: NA
clone size: NA
V gene: TRBV25-1
J gene: TRBJ1-1

CDR3 protein: CSAGTGGFYEQYF
CDR3 DNA: TGCAGCGCTGGGACAGGGGGGTTCTACGAGCAGTACTTC
D gene: TRBD1
clone size: few
V gene: TRBV29-1
J gene: TRBJ2-7

CDR3 protein: CAISVSGSADTQYF
CDR3 DNA: TGTGCCATCAGCGTGAGCGGGAGTGCAGATACGCAGTATTTT
D gene: TRBD2
clone size: few
V gene: TRBV10-3
J gene: TRBJ2-3

CDR3 protein: CSAIRLRLSSYEQYF
CDR3 DNA: TGCAGCGCAATCCGGCTCCGACTGAGCTCCTACGAGCAGTACTTC
D gene: NA
clone size: few
V gene: TRBV29-1
J gene: TRBJ2-7

CDR3 protein: CSVGSYTEAFF
CDR3 DNA: TGCAGCGTTGGTTCCTACACTGAAGCTTTCTTT
D gene: NA
clone size: once
V gene: TRBV29-1
J gene: TRBJ1-1

CDR3 protein: CASSWSGGSRGEQYF
CDR3 DNA: TGCGCCAGCAGCTGGTCCGGGGGGAGTAGGGGCGAGCAGTACTTC
D gene: TRBD2
clone size: NA
V gene: TRBV5-1
J gene: TRBJ2-7

CDR3 protein: CAWRGTGGRETQYF
CDR3 DNA: TGTGCCTGGAGAGGGACAGGGGGCCGAGAGACCCAGTACTTC
D gene: TRBD1
clone size: NA
V gene: TRBV30
J gene: TRBJ2-5

CDR3 protein: CSAAWGAGANVLTF
CDR3 DNA: TGCAGCGCCGCTTGGGGAGCAGGGGCCAACGTCCTGACTTTC
D gene: NA
clone size: NA
V gene: TRBV29-1
J gene: TRBJ2-6

CDR3 protein: CSVLAHEQFF
CDR3 DNA: TGCAGCGTATTGGCCCATGAGCAGTTCTTC
D gene: NA
clone size: NA
V gene: TRBV29-1
J gene: TRBJ2-1

CDR3 protein: CSGGTVVQETQYF
CDR3 DNA: TGCAGCGGGGGGACAGTAGTTCAAGAGACCCAGTACTTC
D gene: TRBD1
clone size: NA
V gene: TRBV29-1
J gene: TRBJ2-5

CDR3 protein: CASSLGAGGGYEQYF
CDR3 DNA: TGTGCCAGCAGCCTGGGGGCAGGGGGAGGGTACGAGCAGTACTTC
D gene: NA
clone size: once
V gene: TRBV7-3
J gene: TRBJ2-7

CDR3 protein: CASGGSGELFF
CDR3 DNA: TGTGCCAGCGGGGGGAGCGGGGAGCTGTTTTTT
D gene: NA
clone size: NA
V gene: TRBV9
J gene: TRBJ2-2

CDR3 protein: CASSPQGDTEAFF
CDR3 DNA: TGTGCCAGCTCACCTCAGGGGGACACTGAAGCTTTCTTT
D gene: TRBD1
clone size: NA
V gene: TRBV18
J gene: TRBJ1-1

CDR3 protein: CASSLSDTQYF
CDR3 DNA: TGTGCCAGCAGTTTAAGTGATACGCAGTATTTT
D gene: NA
clone size: few
V gene: TRBV28
J gene: TRBJ2-3

CDR3 protein: CASSSTGAAGYGYTF
CDR3 DNA: TGCGCCAGCAGCTCTACAGGGGCGGCCGGCTATGGCTACACCTTC
D gene: TRBD1
clone size: few
V gene: TRBV5-1
J gene: TRBJ1-2

CDR3 protein: CASSRTPTSGLLSGEQFF
CDR3 DNA: TGTGCCAGCAGCCGTACTCCGACTAGCGGGTTGTTGTCGGGGGAGCAGTTCTTC
D gene: TRBD2
clone size: NA
V gene: TRBV11-1
J gene: TRBJ2-1

CDR3 protein: CAWSRTRSGANVLTF
CDR3 DNA: TGTGCCTGGAGCCGGACGAGATCTGGGGCCAACGTCCTGACTTTC
D gene: NA
clone size: NA
V gene: TRBV30
J gene: TRBJ2-6

CDR3 protein: CASSLSSGGAQTQYF
CDR3 DNA: TGTGCCAGCAGCTTAAGTAGCGGGGGGGCCCAGACCCAGTACTTC
D gene: TRBD2
clone size: NA
V gene: TRBV11-2
J gene: TRBJ2-5

CDR3 protein: CAWRSWADNEQFF
CDR3 DNA: TGTGCCTGGAGGTCCTGGGCGGACAATGAGCAGTTCTTC
D gene: NA
clone size: NA
V gene: TRBV30
J gene: TRBJ2-1

CDR3 protein: CSATSSGANVLTF
CDR3 DNA: TGCAGCGCTACGAGCTCTGGGGCCAACGTCCTGACTTTC
D gene: NA
clone size: NA
V gene: TRBV29-1
J gene: TRBJ2-6

CDR3 protein: CASSGRTGHTGELFF
CDR3 DNA: TGTGCCAGCAGTGGACGAACAGGGCATACCGGGGAGCTGTTTTTT
D gene: NA
clone size: NA
V gene: TRBV2
J gene: TRBJ2-2

CDR3 protein: CASSPQEETQYF
CDR3 DNA: TGTGCCAGCTCACCGCAAGAGGAGACCCAGTACTTC
D gene: NA
clone size: NA
V gene: TRBV18
J gene: TRBJ2-5

CDR3 protein: CAWIGRQETQYF
CDR3 DNA: TGTGCCTGGATTGGGAGGCAAGAGACCCAGTACTTC
D gene: NA
clone size: NA
V gene: TRBV30
J gene: TRBJ2-5

CDR3 protein: CASSRSRDGGYEQYF
CDR3 DNA: TGCGCCAGCAGCCGCTCTCGGGACGGAGGCTACGAGCAGTACTTC
D gene: NA
clone size: once
V gene: TRBV4-3
J gene: TRBJ2-7

CDR3 protein: CSVELAGGRQFF
CDR3 DNA: TGCAGCGTTGAGCTAGCGGGAGGACGGCAGTTCTTC
D gene: TRBD2
clone size: NA
V gene: TRBV29-1
J gene: TRBJ2-1